The source of this T cell receptor (beta chain) is a study of cytomegalovirus exposure and HLA in healthy donors. Study-wide background: About 85 million unique TCR sequences came from HLA-typed donors in an early release.

The primer mix had 60 Vbeta and 13 Jbeta primers. Produced via immunoSEQ multiplex PCR; TCRdb's table is partial and in-frame only. The sample carries some 150,000 clones, over 75% recorded once. Germline loops: CDR1 SNHLY, CDR2 FYNNEI. V lost 3 bases to trimming and J lost 3 bases; unmatched junction nucleotides: 5. The CDR3 consists of 15 residues. With respect to this clone: No antigen is known for it.

Study-level points and caveats: Using the classifier, cytomegalovirus status was reportedly diagnosed with high specificity and sensitivity. Later analysis reportedly placed an Asian-associated ancestry cluster below the approximately 650-donor mean in N-insertions.

This sequence joins TRBV2 and TRBJ2-7, with 10 nucleotides matching TRBD2. This TCR derives from a female donor in good health and CMV-seronegative. Material: PBMCs. CDR3 sequence (DNA): TGTGCCAGCAGTGAGGCGATAGCGGGAGGCTACGAGCAGTACTTC. Protein product: CASSEAIAGGYEQYF.